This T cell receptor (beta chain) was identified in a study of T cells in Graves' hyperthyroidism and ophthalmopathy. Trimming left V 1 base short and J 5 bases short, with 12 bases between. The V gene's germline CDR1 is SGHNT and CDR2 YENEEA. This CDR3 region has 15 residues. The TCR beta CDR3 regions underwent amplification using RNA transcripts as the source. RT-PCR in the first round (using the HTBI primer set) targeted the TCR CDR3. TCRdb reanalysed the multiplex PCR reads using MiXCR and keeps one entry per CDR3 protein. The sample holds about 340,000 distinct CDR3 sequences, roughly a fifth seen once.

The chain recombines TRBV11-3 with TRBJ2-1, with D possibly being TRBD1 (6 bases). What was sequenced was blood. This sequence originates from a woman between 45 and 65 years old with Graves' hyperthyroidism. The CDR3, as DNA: TGTGCCAGCAGCTTAGGAGGGGGAGTAAACAATGAGCAGTTCTTC. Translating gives CASSLGGGVNNEQFF.